The sequence of this T cell receptor (beta chain) was determined in a study of cytomegalovirus exposure and HLA in healthy donors. The CDR3 has 15 residues. The trim removed 8 bases at V and 3 bases at J, leaving 11 bases unmatched. CDR1 is MNHEY and CDR2 is SMNVEV in the germline V gene (reference sequence). General observations from the study: Analyzed later, most CMV-associated TCR beta chains appeared HLA-restricted. It was reported that TCR beta sequences correctly inferred the HLA-A and HLA-B alleles for most subjects.

A multiplex PCR was run with 60 Vbeta primers and 13 Jbeta primers. TCRdb's copy holds only in-frame clones and misses some; the assay was immunoSEQ multiplex PCR. This table has some 180,000 clones, 9.5% appearing once. Note on this clone: Its antigen is undetermined.

The source material was PBMCs. The rearrangement joins TRBV27 to TRBJ2-7; 9 bases line up with TRBD1. This TCR came from a woman aged 25 to 39 in good health and CMV-seropositive. This chain's CDR3 is CASAPTGGLGYEQYF. In DNA form, the CDR3 reads TGTGCCAGCGCCCCGACAGGGGGACTTGGCTACGAGCAGTACTTC.